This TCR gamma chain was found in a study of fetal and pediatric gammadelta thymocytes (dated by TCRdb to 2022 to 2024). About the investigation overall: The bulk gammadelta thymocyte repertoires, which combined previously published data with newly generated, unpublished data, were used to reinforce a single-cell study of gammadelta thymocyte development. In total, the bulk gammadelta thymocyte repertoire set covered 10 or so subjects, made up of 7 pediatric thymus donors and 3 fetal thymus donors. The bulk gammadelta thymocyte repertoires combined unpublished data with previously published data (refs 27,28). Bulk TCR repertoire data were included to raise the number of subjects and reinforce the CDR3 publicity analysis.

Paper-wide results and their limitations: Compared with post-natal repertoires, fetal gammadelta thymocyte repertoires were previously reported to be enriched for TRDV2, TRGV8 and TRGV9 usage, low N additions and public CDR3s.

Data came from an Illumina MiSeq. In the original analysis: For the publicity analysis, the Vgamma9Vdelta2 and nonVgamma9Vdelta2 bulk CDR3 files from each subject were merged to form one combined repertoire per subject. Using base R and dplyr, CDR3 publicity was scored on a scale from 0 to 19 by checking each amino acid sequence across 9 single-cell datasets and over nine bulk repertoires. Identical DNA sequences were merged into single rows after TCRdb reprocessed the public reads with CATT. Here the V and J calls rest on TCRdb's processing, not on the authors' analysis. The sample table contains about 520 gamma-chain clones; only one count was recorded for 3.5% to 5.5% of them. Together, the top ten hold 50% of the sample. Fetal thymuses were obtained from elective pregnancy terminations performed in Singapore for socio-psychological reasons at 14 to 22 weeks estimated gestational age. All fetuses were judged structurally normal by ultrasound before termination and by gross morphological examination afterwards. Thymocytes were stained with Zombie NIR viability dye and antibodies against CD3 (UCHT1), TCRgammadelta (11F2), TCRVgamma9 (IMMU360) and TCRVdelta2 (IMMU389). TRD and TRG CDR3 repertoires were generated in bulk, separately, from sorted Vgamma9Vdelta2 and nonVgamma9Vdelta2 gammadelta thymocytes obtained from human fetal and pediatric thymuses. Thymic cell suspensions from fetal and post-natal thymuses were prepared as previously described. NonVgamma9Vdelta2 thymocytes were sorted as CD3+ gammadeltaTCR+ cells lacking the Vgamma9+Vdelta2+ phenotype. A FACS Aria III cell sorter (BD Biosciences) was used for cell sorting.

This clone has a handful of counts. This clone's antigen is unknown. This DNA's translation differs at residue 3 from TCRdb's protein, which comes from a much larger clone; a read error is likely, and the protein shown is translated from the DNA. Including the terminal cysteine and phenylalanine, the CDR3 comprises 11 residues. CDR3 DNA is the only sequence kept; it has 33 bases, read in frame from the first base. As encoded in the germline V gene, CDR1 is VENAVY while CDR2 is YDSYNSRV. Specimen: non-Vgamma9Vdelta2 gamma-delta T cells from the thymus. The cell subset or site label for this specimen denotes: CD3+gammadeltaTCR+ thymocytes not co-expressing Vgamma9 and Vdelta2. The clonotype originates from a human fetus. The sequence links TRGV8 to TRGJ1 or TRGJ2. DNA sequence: TGTGCCCCCTGGGATAGTTATAAGAAACTCTTT. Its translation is CAPWDSYKKLF.